This record looks at one T cell receptor (beta chain) sequence and its context. Its specificity is unknown. The record originates from a study of shared clonotypes between healthy human individuals. Study-level points and caveats: Although depth was large, rarefaction showed that sequencing of the sorted subsets was incomplete. Represented genetic and exposure-history diversity was restricted by having few donors. Memory subsets generally showed lower estimated richness than naive subsets.

Here immunoSEQ multiplex PCR was the method, and the copy in TCRdb shows in-frame clones only, minus some. Altogether 1.5 million to 2.5 million clones are present, approximately 94% being singletons, with the ten largest covering roughly 1.2%. CD8 cells regarded as naive lacked CD45RO, were positively chosen for CCR7, and omitted terminally differentiated effector memory CD45RA+ cells. Donors comprised only Caucasian adults living in Nashville, Tennessee. The CDR3 covers 17 residues. Per the germline V gene, CDR1 is SGHVS and CDR2 is FNYEAQ. Trimming stripped 0 bases from V and 4 bases from J, with 19 bases between.

Material for sequencing was naive CD8+ T cells sorted from blood. J is TRBJ2-7 and V is TRBV7-6, with D perhaps TRBD2 (6 bases). The clonotype originates from a young man in good health. The CDR3, as DNA: TGTGCCAGCAGCTTAGCTTTGGAGGGGCCTCGAGCGTACGAGCAGTACTTC. Translated: CASSLALEGPRAYEQYF.